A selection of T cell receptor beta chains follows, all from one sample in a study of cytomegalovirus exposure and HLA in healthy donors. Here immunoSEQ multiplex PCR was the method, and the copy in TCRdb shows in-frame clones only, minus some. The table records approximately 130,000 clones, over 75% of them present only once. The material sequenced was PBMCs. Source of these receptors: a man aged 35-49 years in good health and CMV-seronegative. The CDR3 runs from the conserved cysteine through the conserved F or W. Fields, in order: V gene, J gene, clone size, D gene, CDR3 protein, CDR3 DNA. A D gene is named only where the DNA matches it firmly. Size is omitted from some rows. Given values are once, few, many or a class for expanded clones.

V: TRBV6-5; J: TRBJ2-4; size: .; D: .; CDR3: CASSHGGSSSQYF; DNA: TGTGCCAGCAGCCACGGTGGGAGTTCCAGTCAGTACTTC
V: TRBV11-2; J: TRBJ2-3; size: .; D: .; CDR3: CASSLVGRDTDTQYF; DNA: TGTGCCAGCAGCTTAGTGGGCAGAGACACAGATACGCAGTATTTT
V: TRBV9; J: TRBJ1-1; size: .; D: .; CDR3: CASSVEELEAFF; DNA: TGTGCCAGCAGCGTAGAGGAGCTTGAAGCTTTCTTT
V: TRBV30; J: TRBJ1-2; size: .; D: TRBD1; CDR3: CALNRGPYGYTF; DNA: TGTGCCTTAAACAGGGGGCCGTATGGCTACACCTTC
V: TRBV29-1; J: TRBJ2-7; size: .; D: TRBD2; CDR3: CSVAGTRSYEQYF; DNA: TGCAGCGTTGCCGGGACTAGATCCTACGAGCAGTACTTC
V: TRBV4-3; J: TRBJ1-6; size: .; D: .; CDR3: CASSHTSTGTSNSPLHF; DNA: TGCGCCAGCAGCCATACTTCCACCGGGACAAGCAATTCACCCCTCCACTTT
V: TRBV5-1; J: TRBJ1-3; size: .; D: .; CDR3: CASSQGSGGNTIYF; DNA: TGCGCCAGCAGCCAGGGATCAGGTGGAAACACCATATATTTT
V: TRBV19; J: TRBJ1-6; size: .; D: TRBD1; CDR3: CASTFQGGSPLHF; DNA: TGTGCCAGTACCTTCCAGGGGGGCTCACCCCTCCACTTT
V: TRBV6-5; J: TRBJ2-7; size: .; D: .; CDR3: CASSRGPGGIEQYF; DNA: TGTGCCAGCAGTCGAGGGCCAGGGGGGATCGAGCAGTACTTC
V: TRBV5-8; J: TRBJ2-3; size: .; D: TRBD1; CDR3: CASSFTGTARTDTQYF; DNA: TGTGCCAGCAGCTTCACCGGGACAGCACGCACAGATACGCAGTATTTT
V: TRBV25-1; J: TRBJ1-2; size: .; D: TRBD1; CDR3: CASSDRTGMDYGYTF; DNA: TGTGCCAGCAGTGACAGGACAGGGATGGACTATGGCTACACCTTC
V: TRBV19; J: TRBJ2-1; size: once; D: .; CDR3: CASTPSAGQSSYNEQFF; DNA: TGTGCCAGTACCCCATCGGCGGGACAGAGCTCCTACAATGAGCAGTTCTTC
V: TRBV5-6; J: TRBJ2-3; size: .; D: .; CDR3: CASSLATLNTDTQYF; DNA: TGTGCCAGCAGCTTGGCGACTCTAAACACAGATACGCAGTATTTT
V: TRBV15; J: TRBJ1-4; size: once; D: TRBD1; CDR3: CATSRGPGSGGGINEKLFF; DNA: TGTGCCACCAGCAGAGGACCAGGTAGTGGAGGGGGCATTAATGAAAAACTGTTTTTT
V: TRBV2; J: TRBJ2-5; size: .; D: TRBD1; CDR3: CAGKQGDEETQYF; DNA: TGTGCCGGCAAACAGGGGGACGAAGAGACCCAGTACTTC
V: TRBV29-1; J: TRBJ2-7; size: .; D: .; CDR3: CSVGLPYYEQYF; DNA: TGCAGCGTGGGGCTACCATATTACGAGCAGTACTTC
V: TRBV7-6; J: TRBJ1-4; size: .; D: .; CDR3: CASSLGAGEEKLFF; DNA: TGTGCCAGCAGCTTAGGAGCGGGGGAGGAAAAACTGTTTTTT
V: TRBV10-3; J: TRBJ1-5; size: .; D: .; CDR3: CAISESGQGTSQHF; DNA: TGTGCCATCAGTGAGTCGGGGCAGGGTACTTCCCAGCATTTT
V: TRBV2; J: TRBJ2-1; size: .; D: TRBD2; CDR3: CASSVERGGNNEQFF; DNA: TGTGCCAGCAGTGTGGAGCGGGGGGGAAACAATGAGCAGTTCTTC
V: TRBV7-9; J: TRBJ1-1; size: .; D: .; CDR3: CASSRQLKDTEAFF; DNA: TGTGCCAGCAGCCGACAGCTTAAGGACACTGAAGCTTTCTTT
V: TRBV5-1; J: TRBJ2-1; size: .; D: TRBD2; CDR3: CASSPNSGASYNEQFF; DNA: TGCGCCAGCAGCCCGAATAGCGGGGCATCCTACAATGAGCAGTTCTTC
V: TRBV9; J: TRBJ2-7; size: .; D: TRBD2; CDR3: CASSGGLVTGEQYF; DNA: TGTGCCAGCAGCGGGGGACTAGTCACCGGCGAGCAGTACTTC
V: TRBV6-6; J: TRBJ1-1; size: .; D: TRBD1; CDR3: CASSLDREWNTEAFF; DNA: TGTGCCAGCAGCCTCGACAGGGAGTGGAACACTGAAGCTTTCTTT
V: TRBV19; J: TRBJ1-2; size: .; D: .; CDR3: CASSTTGPHYGYTF; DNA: TGTGCCAGTAGTACCACAGGGCCCCACTATGGCTACACCTTC
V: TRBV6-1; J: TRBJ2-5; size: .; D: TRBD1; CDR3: CASSDLRTGQTQYF; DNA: TGTGCCAGCAGTGACTTGAGGACAGGGCAGACCCAGTACTTC
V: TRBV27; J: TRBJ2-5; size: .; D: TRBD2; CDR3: CASSPVARRGLAGGPGQETQYF; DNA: TGTGCCAGCAGCCCTGTTGCGAGACGGGGACTAGCGGGGGGGCCAGGTCAAGAGACCCAGTACTTC
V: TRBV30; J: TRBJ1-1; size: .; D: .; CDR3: CAWSVAGSGVVNTEAFF; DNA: TGTGCCTGGAGTGTGGCGGGTTCGGGTGTCGTGAACACTGAAGCTTTCTTT
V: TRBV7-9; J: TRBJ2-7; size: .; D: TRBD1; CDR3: CASSSGQGTSYEQYF; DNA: TGTGCCAGCAGCTCCGGACAGGGAACCTCCTACGAGCAGTACTTC
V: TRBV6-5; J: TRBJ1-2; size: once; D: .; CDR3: CASWQGWYGYTF; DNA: TGTGCCAGCTGGCAGGGGTGGTATGGCTACACCTTC
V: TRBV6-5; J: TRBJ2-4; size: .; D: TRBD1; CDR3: CASSWGTGKNIQYF; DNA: TGTGCCAGCAGTTGGGGGACAGGGAAAAACATTCAGTACTTC
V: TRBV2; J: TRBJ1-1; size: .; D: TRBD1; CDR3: CASMISQGGGEAFF; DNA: TGTGCCAGCATGATAAGTCAGGGGGGAGGTGAAGCTTTCTTT
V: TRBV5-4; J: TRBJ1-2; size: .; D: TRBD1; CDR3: CASSVNRGRQDGYTF; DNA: TGTGCCAGCAGCGTAAACAGGGGGCGCCAGGATGGCTACACCTTC
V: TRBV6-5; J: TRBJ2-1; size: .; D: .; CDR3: CASSYDSGPYNEQFF; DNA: TGTGCCAGCAGTTATGATAGCGGACCCTACAATGAGCAGTTCTTC
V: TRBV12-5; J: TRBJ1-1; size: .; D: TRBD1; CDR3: CASGLTITGGVFTEAFF; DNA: TGTGCTAGTGGTTTGACAATCACAGGGGGCGTTTTCACTGAAGCTTTCTTT
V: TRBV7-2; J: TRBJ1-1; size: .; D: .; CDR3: CASSTSTQGTEAFF; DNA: TGTGCCAGCAGCACTTCGACACAGGGAACTGAAGCTTTCTTT
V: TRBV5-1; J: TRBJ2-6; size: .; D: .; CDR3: CASSLAFSGANVLTF; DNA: TGCGCCAGCAGCTTGGCCTTCTCTGGGGCCAACGTCCTGACTTTC
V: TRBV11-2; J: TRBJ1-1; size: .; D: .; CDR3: CASSLLDMNTEAFF; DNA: TGTGCCAGCAGCTTATTGGACATGAACACTGAAGCTTTCTTT
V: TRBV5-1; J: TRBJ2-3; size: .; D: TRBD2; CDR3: CASSLGASGVTDTQYF; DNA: TGCGCCAGCAGCTTGGGCGCTAGCGGTGTCACAGATACGCAGTATTTT
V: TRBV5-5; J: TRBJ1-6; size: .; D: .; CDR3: CASSFSGTSPLHF; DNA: TGTGCCAGCAGCTTCAGCGGAACTTCACCCCTCCACTTT
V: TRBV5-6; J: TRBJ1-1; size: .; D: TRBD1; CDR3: CASSHGTGQITEAFF; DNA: TGTGCCAGCAGCCACGGGACAGGGCAAATTACTGAAGCTTTCTTT
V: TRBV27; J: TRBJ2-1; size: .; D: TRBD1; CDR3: CASKSTGGHEQFF; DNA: TGTGCCAGCAAATCCACAGGGGGCCATGAGCAGTTCTTC
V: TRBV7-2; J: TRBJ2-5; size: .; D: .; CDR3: CASSLIRETQYF; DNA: TGTGCCAGCAGCTTAATCCGAGAGACCCAGTACTTC
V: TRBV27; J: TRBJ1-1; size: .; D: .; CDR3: CASSLTGPLNTEAFF; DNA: TGTGCCAGCAGTTTAACAGGACCCCTTAACACTGAAGCTTTCTTT
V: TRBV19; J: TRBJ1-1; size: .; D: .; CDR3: CASTLYSEAFF; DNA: TGTGCCAGTACCCTATACTCCGAAGCTTTCTTT
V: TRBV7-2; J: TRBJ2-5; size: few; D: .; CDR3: CASSFQGGQETQYF; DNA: TGTGCCAGCAGCTTTCAAGGGGGCCAAGAGACCCAGTACTTC
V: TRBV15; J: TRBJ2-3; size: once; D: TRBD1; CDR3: CATSATPLPGTGDGDTQYF; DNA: TGTGCCACCAGCGCCACCCCCTTACCCGGGACAGGGGACGGGGATACGCAGTATTTT
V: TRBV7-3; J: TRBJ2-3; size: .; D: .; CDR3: CASSLRGEADTQYF; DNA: TGTGCCAGCAGCTTACGGGGAGAAGCAGATACGCAGTATTTT
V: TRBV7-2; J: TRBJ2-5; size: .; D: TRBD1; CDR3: CASSPRQGSKTQYF; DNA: TGTGCCAGCAGCCCCAGACAGGGGTCAAAGACCCAGTACTTC
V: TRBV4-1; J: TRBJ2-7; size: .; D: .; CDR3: CASSQVSGTYEQYF; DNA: TGCGCCAGCAGCCAAGTCTCAGGGACCTACGAGCAGTACTTC
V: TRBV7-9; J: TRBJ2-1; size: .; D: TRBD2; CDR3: CASSTPPLAGSSYNEQFF; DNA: TGTGCCAGCAGCACCCCTCCCCTAGCGGGGAGCTCCTACAATGAGCAGTTCTTC
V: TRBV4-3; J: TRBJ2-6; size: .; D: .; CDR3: CASSQDAYSGANVLTF; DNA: TGCGCCAGCAGCCAAGATGCCTACTCTGGGGCCAACGTCCTGACTTTC
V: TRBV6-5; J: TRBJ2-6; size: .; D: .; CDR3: CASSYVGTSGANVLTF; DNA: TGTGCCAGCAGTTACGTTGGCACCTCTGGGGCCAACGTCCTGACTTTC